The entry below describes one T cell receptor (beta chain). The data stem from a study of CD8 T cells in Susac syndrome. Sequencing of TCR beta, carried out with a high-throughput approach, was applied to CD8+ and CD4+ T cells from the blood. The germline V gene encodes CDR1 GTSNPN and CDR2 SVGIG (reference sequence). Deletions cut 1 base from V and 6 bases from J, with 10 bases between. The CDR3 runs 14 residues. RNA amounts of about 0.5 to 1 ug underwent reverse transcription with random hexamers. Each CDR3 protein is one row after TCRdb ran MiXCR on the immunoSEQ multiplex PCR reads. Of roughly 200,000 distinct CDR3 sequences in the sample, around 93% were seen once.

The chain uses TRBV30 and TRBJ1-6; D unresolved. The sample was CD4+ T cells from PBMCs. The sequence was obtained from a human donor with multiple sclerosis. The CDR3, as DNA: TGTGCCTGGAGTGAGCAAGTAGCTAATTCACCCCTCCACTTT. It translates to CAWSEQVANSPLHF.